This T cell receptor beta chain was captured by sequencing in a study of PD-1 blockade in classical Hodgkin lymphoma. Repertoires were generated with immunoSEQ multiplex PCR, while TCRdb's copy carries only in-frame clones and drops some. The sample holds fewer than 100,000 clones, roughly 91% seen once. The trim removed 4 bases at V and 5 bases at J, leaving 8 bases unmatched. There are 15 residues in the CDR3. Germline V CDR1 and CDR2: MDHEN, SYDVKM. This clone appeared once. Time point reported: cycle 4 day 1 (C4D1), after five to seven weeks of nivolumab. The patients all showed relapse after autologous stem cell transplantation, while their brentuximab vedotin exposure varied.

This chain joins TRBV28 and TRBJ2-7; TRBD1 agrees at 10 bases. The receptor was isolated from a human donor with classical Hodgkin lymphoma. Sequenced material: peripheral blood mononuclear cells (PBMCs), taken before the fourth cycle of nivolumab. This CDR3 reads CASSSWTGGWDEQYF. The CDR3 DNA is TGTGCCAGCAGTTCCTGGACAGGGGGATGGGACGAGCAGTACTTC.